Following are 21 T cell receptor beta chains from one sample sequenced in a study of Ad26.COV2.S vaccination and SARS-CoV-2 variants. Treatment described: approximately 18 received Ad26.COV2.S at low or high dose, single or two shots; several received placebo; per-sample allocation not given. The samples were gathered on day 63 after the first injection of vaccine or placebo. Only in-frame clones appear in the TCRdb table, and some are missing; sequencing was by immunoSEQ multiplex PCR. The sample contains 250,000 or so clones, roughly 89% of which appear only once. Sequencing was performed on peripheral blood, taken in a trial of Ad26.COV2.S vaccine versus placebo. These receptors were taken from a person aged 18-65 years who received the Ad26.COV2.S COVID-19 vaccine or a placebo.

The chain recombines TRBV29-1 with TRBJ1-2; D not resolved. Germline V gives CDR1 SQVTM, CDR2 ANQGSEA. The CDR3 loop spans 11 amino acids. V was pared by 3 bases and J by 8 bases, with 10 bases between. CDR3 bases: TGCAGCGTTGAGGTGCCCTTGGGCTACACCTTC. It encodes CSVEVPLGYTF.

The sample holds a few counts of this clone. This chain uses TRBV25-1 with TRBJ2-3, with 7 bases lining up with TRBD1. The CDR3 sequence is 14 residues long. Germline lookup yields CDR1 MGHDK and CDR2 SYGVNS. V lost 10 bases and J lost 5; bases outside the gene matches: 12. CDR3 loop: CATEATGIIDTQYF. The CDR3, as DNA: TGTGCCACAGAGGCGACAGGGATAATAGATACGCAGTATTTT. Complete variable domain (other parts from reference TRBV25-1 and TRBJ2-3): EADIYQTPRYLVIGTGKKITLECSQTMGHDKMYWYQQDPGMELHLIHYSYGVNSTEKGDLSSESTVSRIRTEHFPLTLESARPSHTSQYLCATEATGIIDTQYFGPGTRLTVL.

The rearrangement links TRBV24-1 to TRBJ2-1; 7 nucleotides line up with TRBD2. V was clipped by 1 base and J by 10 bases; unmatched bases: 12. The CDR3 runs 16 residues. The V gene's germline CDR1 is KGHDR and CDR2 SFDVKD. As DNA, the CDR3 is TGTGCCACCAGTGATTTATCCAGCGGGGAATTGAGAGAGCAGTTCTTC. Encoded protein: CATSDLSSGELREQFF.

As regards this clone: Other DNA sequences from this sample encode an identical CDR3 as well. The chain has TRBV4-3 and TRBJ1-3, with D possibly TRBD1 on 5 matching bases. The germline CDR1 and CDR2 sequences are LGHNA and YSLEER. The CDR3 covers 15 residues. V was trimmed by 0 bases and J by 4 bases, leaving 10 bases between them. CDR3 protein: CASSQDSRVGNTIYF. The DNA for the CDR3 is TGCGCCAGCAGCCAAGATAGCAGGGTGGGAAACACCATATATTTT.

The chain links TRBV19 to TRBJ1-1, with unresolved D. The CDR3 totals 14 residues. Trimming took off 3 bases at V and 1 base at J, with 9 bases between the two ends. Germline loops: CDR1 LNHDA, CDR2 SQIVND (reference sequence). As DNA, the CDR3 is TGTGCCAGTAGTATTTTACATTCGAACACTGAAGCTTTCTTT. Translation gives CASSILHSNTEAFF. Combining the CDR3 with reference TRBV19 and TRBJ1-1 gives the whole variable domain DGGITQSPKYLFRKEGQNVTLSCEQNLNHDAMYWYRQDPGQGLRLIYYSQIVNDFQKGDIAEGYSVSREKKESFPLTVTSAQKNPTAFYLCASSILHSNTEAFFGQGTRLTVV.

This clone was recorded a few times. The sample contains more than one DNA sequence encoding this CDR3. The chain uses TRBV4-3 and TRBJ2-1; 7 positions agree with TRBD2. Germline loops: CDR1 LGHNA, CDR2 YSLEER. The CDR3 sequence is 15 residues long. The junction had 3 bases not matched to a gene; V was cut back by 4 bases and J by 0 bases. The CDR3 sequence is CASSLGGSSYNEQFF. In DNA form, the CDR3 reads TGCGCCAGCAGCCTGGGCGGGAGCTCCTACAATGAGCAGTTCTTC.

The chain joins TRBV7-3 to TRBJ2-1, with 8 bases aligning to TRBD2. The germline V gene encodes CDR1 SGHTA and CDR2 FQGTGA. J was trimmed by 4 bases and V by 4 bases; bases with no gene match: 6. The CDR3 sequence is 15 residues long. The CDR3 nucleotides are TGTGCCAGCAGCTCCGGGACTAGGGGTTACAATGAGCAGTTCTTC. Translated, it gives CASSSGTRGYNEQFF.

The V call is TRBV19, the J call TRBJ1-5; TRBD1 matches 7 bases. Trimming cost V 5 bases and J 2 bases; bases outside gene matches: 3. The germline CDR1 and CDR2 sequences are LNHDA and SQIVND (reference sequence). This CDR3 region has 14 residues. CDR3 in DNA: TGTGCCAGTAGTCGGCAGGGGGGCAATCAGCCCCAGCATTTT. Its protein is CASSRQGGNQPQHF.

The V gene is TRBV4-3, the J gene TRBJ1-5; no firm D call. V lost 0 bases and J lost 6, with 9 bases in between. Germline V CDR1 and CDR2: LGHNA, YSLEER. This CDR3 spans 14 amino acids. The CDR3: CASSQDLRSQPQHF. CDR3 nucleotides: TGCGCCAGCAGCCAAGATCTTAGGAGTCAGCCCCAGCATTTT.

The chain uses TRBV9 and TRBJ2-7; D is unresolved. V lost 0 bases to trimming and J lost 5 bases, with 12 bases between them. The germline gives CDR1 SGDLS, CDR2 YYNGEE. CDR3 length: 14 amino acids. CDR3 sequence reads: CASSVAGAANEQYF. Written as DNA, the CDR3 is TGTGCCAGCAGCGTAGCTGGCGCAGCCAACGAGCAGTACTTC.

This chain connects TRBV18 to TRBJ2-5; perhaps TRBD2 as D (6 bases). V was cut by 6 bases and J by 5 bases, with 13 bases left in between. The CDR3 is 13 residues long. The germline V gene encodes CDR1 KGHSH and CDR2 LQKENI. CDR3 sequence (DNA): TGTGCCAGCTCCTCTCAGGGAGGCGAGACCCAGTACTTC. Residues: CASSSQGGETQYF.

Remarks on this clone: This sample also contains other DNA sequences that code for the same CDR3. This chain connects TRBV6-2 or TRBV6-3 to TRBJ2-1; the match to TRBD2 covers 8 bases. V shed 6 bases and J 6 bases; nucleotides not matched to a gene: 4. CDR3 length equals 13 residues. CDR1 and CDR2 (germline): MNHEY, SVGEGT. CDR3 sequence: CASSSGLANEQFF. As DNA, the CDR3 is TGTGCCAGCAGCTCCGGACTAGCCAATGAGCAGTTCTTC.

The chain joins TRBV19 to TRBJ2-7; TRBD2 matches 9 bases. V shed 11 bases, J shed 2 bases, and the junction held 10 bases outside the gene matches. The CDR3 is 14 amino acids. Germline CDR1 is LNHDA and CDR2 is SQIVND (reference sequence). The CDR3 DNA sequence: TGTGCCGGGATAGCGGGAGCGGGGCCCTACGAGCAGTACGTC. Protein product: CAGIAGAGPYEQYV.

The chain employs TRBV30 and TRBJ1-2; D not certain. The V gene's germline CDR1 is GTSNPN and CDR2 SVGIG (reference sequence). The germline V and J ends were trimmed by 2 bases and 8 bases, with 9 bases remaining between them. The CDR3 is 11 residues long. The CDR3: CAWSMGGGYTF. The DNA for the CDR3 is TGTGCCTGGAGTATGGGAGGAGGCTACACCTTC.

This chain connects TRBV12-3 or TRBV12-4 to TRBJ2-3; D is possibly TRBD2 (5 bases). V was shortened by 6 bases and J by 4 bases, with 8 bases between the two germline ends. CDR3 length: 12 residues. CDR3 residues: CASRLLADTQYF. In DNA form, the CDR3 reads TGTGCCAGCAGACTACTAGCAGATACGCAGTATTTT.

CDR3 residues: CSARGFSNQPQHF. The CDR3 DNA sequence: TGCAGTGCTCGTGGGTTTAGCAATCAGCCCCAGCATTTT. V and J are TRBV20-1 and TRBJ1-5; no firm D call. Germline V gene data show CDR1 as DFQATT and CDR2 as SNEGSKA (reference sequence). Trimming removed 5 bases from V and 0 bases from J, with 8 bases in between. The CDR3 is 13 residues long.

This sequence joins TRBV15 and TRBJ2-3; 7 nucleotides line up with TRBD2. V lost 3 bases to trimming and J lost 4 bases; unmatched junction nucleotides: 13. In germline, CDR1 is LNHNV, CDR2 YYDKDF (reference sequence). The CDR3 is 17 amino acids. This chain's CDR3 is CATSSPLQAGFADTQYF. DNA for the CDR3: TGTGCCACCAGCAGTCCTCTTCAAGCGGGATTTGCAGATACGCAGTATTTT.

This sequence joins TRBV30 and TRBJ2-5; D uncertain. The germline gives CDR1 GTSNPN, CDR2 SVGIG (reference sequence). Trimming cost V 0 bases and J 5 bases, with 10 bases left between them. The CDR3 has 13 amino acids. CDR3 protein: CAWSVVGGETQYF. DNA for the CDR3: TGTGCCTGGAGTGTCGTTGGTGGGGAGACCCAGTACTTC.

V is TRBV30 and J is TRBJ1-1, with 7 bases matching TRBD1. Losses at the gene ends were 2 bases for V and 4 bases for J; bases not matched to a gene: 16. This CDR3 contains 17 residues. CDR1 GTSNPN and CDR2 SVGIG come from the germline V gene (reference sequence). The CDR3 protein is CAWSPSRGGGRRTEAFF. The CDR3 DNA is TGTGCCTGGAGTCCCTCGAGAGGGGGCGGGAGGCGCACTGAAGCTTTCTTT.

The CDR3 DNA reads as TGTGCCACCAGCCCGAGGGGAGCGGGGGGGCGAACCGGGGAGCTGTTTTTT. Its translation is CATSPRGAGGRTGELFF. This sequence joins TRBV24-1 and TRBJ2-2; 10 bases are shared with TRBD2. The CDR3 is 17 amino acids. The trim removed 7 bases at V and 5 bases at J, leaving 12 bases unmatched. CDR1 KGHDR and CDR2 SFDVKD come from the germline V gene.

This clone was detected once. Here the CDR3 reads CASSLGVVTDTQYF. The CDR3 bases are TGCGCCAGCAGCTTGGGTGTGGTGACGGATACGCAGTATTTT. The chain couples TRBV5-1 to TRBJ2-3; D is undetermined. V was cut by 0 bases and J by 6 bases, with 11 bases left in between. This CDR3 has 14 amino acids. The germline gives CDR1 SGHRS, CDR2 YFSETQ. Using reference TRBV5-1 and TRBJ2-3 for the parts outside the CDR3, the full variable domain is KAGVTQTPRYLIKTRGQQVTLSCSPISGHRSVSWYQQTPGQGLQFLFEYFSETQRNKGNFPGRFSGRQFSNSRSEMNVSTLELGDSALYLCASSLGVVTDTQYFGPGTRLTVL.